This TCR beta chain was captured by sequencing in a study of blood T cell repertoires in COVID-19. Overall study: Acute and convalescent COVID-19 specimens originated in the United States, Italy and Spain.

TCRdb keeps only in-frame clones here, not all; method: immunoSEQ multiplex PCR. The data contain roughly 60,000 clones, 88% of them singletons. The length of the CDR3 is 17 residues. V shed 1 base and J 5 bases; nucleotides not matched to a gene: 11. Germline V lookup: CDR1 SGHAT, CDR2 FQNNGV. The chain has TRBV11-2 and TRBJ2-1; 7 nucleotides match TRBD1. Sequenced: peripheral blood. The source is a man in his fifties with active COVID-19. The CDR3 sequence: CASSLGGWGTENNEQFF. DNA of the CDR3: TGTGCCAGCAGCTTAGGGGGTTGGGGGACAGAGAACAATGAGCAGTTCTTC.